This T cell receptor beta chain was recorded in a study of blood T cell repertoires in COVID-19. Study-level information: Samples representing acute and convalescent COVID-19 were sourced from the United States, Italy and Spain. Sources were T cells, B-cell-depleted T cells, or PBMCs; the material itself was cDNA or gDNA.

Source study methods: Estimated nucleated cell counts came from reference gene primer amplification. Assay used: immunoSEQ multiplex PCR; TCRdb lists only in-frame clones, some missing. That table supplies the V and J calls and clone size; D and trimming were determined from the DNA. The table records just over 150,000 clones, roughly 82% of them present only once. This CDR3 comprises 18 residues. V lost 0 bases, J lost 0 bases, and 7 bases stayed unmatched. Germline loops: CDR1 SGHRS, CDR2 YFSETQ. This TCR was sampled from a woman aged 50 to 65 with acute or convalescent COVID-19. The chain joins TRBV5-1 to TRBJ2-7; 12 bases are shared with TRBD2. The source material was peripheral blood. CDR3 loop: CASSLAKKTSGGSYEQYF. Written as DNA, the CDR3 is TGCGCCAGCAGCTTGGCGAAGAAGACTAGCGGGGGCTCCTACGAGCAGTACTTC.